This T cell receptor beta chain was documented in a study of blood T cell repertoires in COVID-19. Study summary: Collection of acute and convalescent COVID-19 samples took place in the United States, Italy and Spain. PBMCs, B-cell-depleted T cells, or T cells were the source of the cDNA or gDNA that made up the material.

Authors' processing steps: Amplification of reference gene primers provided the estimated nucleated cell counts. Data came from immunoSEQ multiplex PCR; TCRdb stores just in-frame clones and leaves some out. The DNA was the basis for D and trimming; V, J and clone size are from that table. The sample includes a few hundred thousand clones, approximately 80% of them seen just once. Per germline, CDR1 MNHEY and CDR2 SVGAGI. J gave up 0 bases and V 9 bases, and 6 bases lay outside the gene matches. CDR3 size: 14 residues. The receptor's source is a woman over 75 with acute or convalescent COVID-19. Sequenced: peripheral blood. The rearrangement links TRBV6-5 to TRBJ1-1; TRBD1 aligns across 8 bases. CDR3 in DNA: TGTGCCAGTTGGACAGGGAACATGAACACTGAAGCTTTCTTT. Amino acid sequence: CASWTGNMNTEAFF.